Presented here are 11 T cell receptor beta chains from one specimen sequenced in a study of T cell repertoires in cytomegalovirus infection. One entry per CDR3 protein results from TCRdb running MiXCR on the reads. The sample holds 100,000 to 150,000 distinct CDR3 sequences, roughly 9% seen once. The sequencing sample was made of PBMCs. The origin of the receptors is a human donor in good health (CMV status not recorded). Some clones in this sample may be carry-over from other donors' samples.

This sequence joins TRBV29-1 and TRBJ1-1; no clear D. The CDR3 has 16 residues. Trimming left V 4 bases short and J 0 bases short, with 18 bases between. Germline V gene data show CDR1 as SQVTM and CDR2 as ANQGSEA. CDR3 amino acids: CSVVGHRDDMNTEAFF. The CDR3 bases are TGCAGCGTTGTGGGTCATCGTGATGATATGAACACTGAAGCTTTCTTT.

This clonotype has at least ten counts. The chain employs TRBV23-1 and TRBJ1-1; D possibly corresponds to TRBD1 (6 bases). TRBV23-1 is assigned to the ORF class and has an uncertain function. The V end lost 4 bases, the J end lost 4 bases, and 19 bases lay between the germline ends. The CDR3 contains 16 residues. The CDR3 DNA follows: TGCGCCAGCAGTCGGGGACCGGGACATCATTTCACTGAAGCTTTCTTT. This translates into CASSRGPGHHFTEAFF.

This clonotype showed up many times. The chain uses TRBV5-5 and TRBJ1-1, with D possibly TRBD1 on 6 matching bases. Per the germline V gene, CDR1 is SGHKS and CDR2 is YYEKEE (reference sequence). V was clipped by 4 bases and J by 0 bases, with 13 bases between them. This CDR3 contains 15 residues. The CDR3 DNA reads as TGTGCCAGCAGCCGAAGGGGGGGGATGAACACTGAAGCTTTCTTT. Translated: CASSRRGGMNTEAFF.

The chain links TRBV7-9 to TRBJ2-5; 7 bases match TRBD2. This CDR3 region has 15 residues. V lost 2 bases to trimming and J lost 2 bases; unmatched junction nucleotides: 5. CDR1 and CDR2 from the germline V gene are SEHNR and FQNEAQ (reference sequence). The CDR3 DNA is TGTGCCAGCAGCTTATCCTCGGGGGGACAAGAGACCCAGTACTTC. This translates into CASSLSSGGQETQYF.

This clonotype was seen ten or more times. V is TRBV7-2 and J is TRBJ2-1; D assignment may be TRBD1 or TRBD2 (7 bases each). CDR1 is SGHTA, CDR2 FQGNSA, per germline. The CDR3 covers 17 residues. V was shortened by 4 bases and J by 9 bases, with 25 bases between the two germline ends. CDR3 amino acids: CASSSGRGPPLVAEQFF. The CDR3 coding sequence is TGTGCCAGCAGCTCAGGGAGGGGGCCCCCTCTAGTTGCTGAGCAGTTCTTC.

This clonotype has a count of ten or more. J is TRBJ1-1 and V is TRBV7-2; 9 nucleotides match TRBD1. Germline-derived CDR1 and CDR2 are SGHTA and FQGNSA. Germline trimming cut 1 base from V and 5 bases from J; bases unmatched to any gene: 11. This CDR3 has 17 residues. The CDR3 loop reads CASSLGTGVSRSTEAFF. CDR3 in DNA: TGTGCCAGCAGCTTAGGGACAGGGGTATCCCGTTCGACTGAAGCTTTCTTT.

This chain links TRBV20-1 with TRBJ1-1, with 9 bases lining up with TRBD1. The V gene's germline CDR1 is DFQATT and CDR2 SNEGSKA (reference sequence). With 0 bases clipped from V and 3 bases from J, the junction kept 5 bases outside the gene matches. The length of the CDR3 is 15 residues. CDR3 region: CSARDPRTGDTEAFF. DNA of the CDR3: TGCAGTGCTAGAGATCCACGGACAGGGGACACTGAAGCTTTCTTT.

This clonotype has at least ten counts. The chain employs TRBV20-1 and TRBJ2-7; 7 positions match TRBD1. CDR3 size: 14 residues. The germline CDR1 and CDR2 sequences are DFQATT and SNEGSKA (reference sequence). With V trimmed by 5 bases and J by 3 bases, 10 bases remained unmatched. The CDR3 here is CSARRTGSLYEQYF. The CDR3 DNA follows: TGCAGTGCTCGACGGACAGGAAGCCTCTACGAGCAGTACTTC.

This clonotype was found many times. The V gene is TRBV7-2, the J gene TRBJ1-2; D is uncertain. There are 11 residues in the CDR3. The germline V and J ends were trimmed by 4 bases and 6 bases, with 6 bases remaining between them. Germline CDR1 is SGHTA and CDR2 is FQGNSA. DNA for the CDR3: TGTGCCAGCAGCTCCGCTCATGGCTACACCTTC. As protein: CASSSAHGYTF. Complete variable domain (other parts from reference TRBV7-2 and TRBJ1-2): GAGVSQSPSNKVTEKGKDVELRCDPISGHTALYWYRQSLGQGLEFLIYFQGNSAPDKSGLPSDRFSAERTGGSVSTLTIQRTQQEDSAVYLCASSSAHGYTFGSGTRLTVV.

This clonotype appeared many times. The chain carries TRBV2 and TRBJ2-5; TRBD1 aligns across 7 bases. This CDR3 has 14 amino acids. Looked up from germline, CDR1 is SNHLY and CDR2 is FYNNEI. J lost 5 bases, V lost 2 bases, and 5 bases had no gene match. DNA of the CDR3: TGTGCCAGCAGTGAAAAAGGGGGCAGGGAGACCCAGTACTTC. The encoded protein is CASSEKGGRETQYF.

V usage is TRBV2 and J usage is TRBJ2-7; unclear D gene. Germline V lookup: CDR1 SNHLY, CDR2 FYNNEI. The V end was cut by 5 bases, the J end by 5 bases, with 13 bases between. This CDR3 is 13 amino acids long. The CDR3 DNA sequence: TGTGCCAGCAGTCTAAGTGGGGATAACGAGCAGTACTTC. Translated, it gives CASSLSGDNEQYF.